Below, 14 T cell receptor beta chains from the same sample are listed, as sequenced in a study of cytomegalovirus exposure and HLA in healthy donors. The table came from immunoSEQ multiplex PCR; TCRdb's copy has only in-frame clones and leaves some out. The sample records tens of thousands of clones, approximately 90% being singletons. Sequenced input: PBMCs. All receptors come from a woman aged 18-29 years in good health and CMV-seropositive.

This rearrangement joins TRBV7-2 to TRBJ1-5; 8 bases agree with TRBD1. CDR3 length: 14 amino acids. Germline CDR1 SGHTA, CDR2 FQGNSA. V gave up 4 bases and J gave up 5 bases; unmatched junction bases: 4. CDR3 DNA sequence: TGTGCCAGCAGCTCACAGGGGGGTGATCAGCCCCAGCATTTT. This encodes CASSSQGGDQPQHF.

This clone was recorded once. This chain joins TRBV4-2 and TRBJ1-5; D possibly corresponds to TRBD1 (5 bases). The CDR3 runs to 13 residues. Trimming removed 0 bases at V and 6 bases at J, with 6 bases between. CDR1 LGHNA and CDR2 YNFKEQ come from the germline V gene. CDR3 sequence reads: CASSQDQGQPQHF. The DNA for the CDR3 is TGTGCCAGCAGCCAAGATCAGGGTCAGCCCCAGCATTTT.

This rearrangement joins TRBV6-1 to TRBJ1-5; D might be TRBD1 (5 bases). CDR1 is MNHNS and CDR2 is SASEGT in the germline V gene. V was trimmed by 5 bases and J by 3 bases, leaving 11 bases between them. The CDR3 length is 14 residues. CDR3 residues: CASSQGNFNQPQHF. CDR3 nucleotide sequence: TGTGCCAGCAGTCAGGGAAATTTCAATCAGCCCCAGCATTTT.

This clone came up a few times. The J gene is TRBJ2-7, the V gene TRBV7-9; 13 bases fit TRBD2. The CDR3 is made up of 16 amino acids. Germline V gives CDR1 SEHNR, CDR2 FQNEAQ (reference sequence). Germline trimming cut 4 bases from V and 2 bases from J; bases unmatched to any gene: 5. The CDR3 spells CASSSRTSGSPYEQYF. CDR3 coding DNA: TGTGCCAGCAGCTCAAGGACTAGCGGGAGTCCCTACGAGCAGTACTTC.

The gene calls are TRBV4-1 and TRBJ2-4, with TRBD2 identical over 8 bases. From germline, CDR1 is MGHRA and CDR2 YSYEKL. After removal of 1 base from V and 2 bases from J, the junction contained 7 bases not matched to a gene. This CDR3 contains 17 residues. CDR3 nucleotides: TGCGCCAGCAGCCAAGGGGTCCAGCGGGGGACCAAAAACATTCAGTACTTC. Its protein is CASSQGVQRGTKNIQYF.

CDR3 nucleotide sequence: TGTGCCAGCAGTTACAGGAGCGACGGTGAAGCTTTCTTT. Amino acid sequence: CASSYRSDGEAFF. The rearrangement links TRBV6-5 to TRBJ1-1; no firm D call. The CDR3 spans 13 residues. V was pared by 2 bases and J by 7 bases, with 11 bases between. Germline loops: CDR1 MNHEY, CDR2 SVGAGI.

The V call is TRBV6-5, the J call TRBJ1-4; 8 bases fit TRBD1. V lost 6 bases, J lost 3 bases, and 6 bases stayed unmatched. There are 15 residues in the CDR3. Germline values: CDR1 MNHEY, CDR2 SVGAGI. The CDR3 DNA follows: TGTGCCAGCAGCCAAAGGACAGGGTCTAATGAAAAACTGTTTTTT. Its protein product is CASSQRTGSNEKLFF.

V usage is TRBV7-9 and J usage is TRBJ2-3, with 10 bases lining up with TRBD2. The length of the CDR3 is 18 residues. Per the germline V gene, CDR1 is SEHNR and CDR2 is FQNEAQ (reference sequence). V shed 1 base and J 4 bases; nucleotides not matched to a gene: 11. CDR3 sequence: CASSLGYPSGRGADTQYF. The CDR3 nucleotides read TGTGCCAGCAGCTTAGGGTACCCTAGCGGGAGAGGAGCAGATACGCAGTATTTT.

V gene TRBV14 combines with J gene TRBJ2-7; 7 positions agree with TRBD1. V trimming: 4 bases; J trimming: 3 bases; junction bases outside the gene matches: 3. This CDR3 region has 13 residues. CDR1 is SGHDN and CDR2 is FVKESK in the germline V gene. CDR3 region: CASSPRTGYEQYF. The CDR3 DNA is TGTGCCAGCAGCCCCCGGACAGGCTACGAGCAGTACTTC.

A few counts support this clone. The chain couples TRBV6-5 to TRBJ1-5, with 10 bases that match TRBD1. V lost 9 bases and J lost 3; bases outside the gene matches: 8. CDR1 is MNHEY and CDR2 is SVGAGI in the germline V gene. The CDR3 covers 15 residues. Here the CDR3 DNA reads TGTGCCAGTTCCACGACAGGGGGCTACAATCAGCCCCAGCATTTT. Its protein product is CASSTTGGYNQPQHF.

V is TRBV18 and J is TRBJ2-7; tentative D call: TRBD2 (6 bases). The CDR3 consists of 16 residues. CDR1 is KGHSH, CDR2 LQKENI, per germline. Trimming cost V 1 base and J 6 bases, with 19 bases left between them. CDR3 residues: CASSPQESSVAVEQYF. Here the CDR3 DNA reads TGTGCCAGCTCACCACAAGAGTCTAGCGTTGCGGTCGAGCAGTACTTC.

This chain connects TRBV4-2 to TRBJ2-2, with 12 bases fitting TRBD2. The germline V gene has CDR1 LGHNA and CDR2 YNFKEQ. With V trimmed by 2 bases and J by 4 bases, 8 bases remained unmatched. There are 18 residues in the CDR3. The CDR3 protein is CASSQPTSGGIPTGELFF. CDR3 sequence (DNA): TGTGCCAGCAGCCAACCGACTAGCGGGGGAATCCCCACCGGGGAGCTGTTTTTT.

The genes are TRBV4-3 and TRBJ2-7; D possibly corresponds to TRBD2 (5 bases). The CDR3 is 15 amino acids. Trimming removed 0 bases from V and 2 bases from J, with 11 bases in between. Germline-derived CDR1 and CDR2 are LGHNA and YSLEER. As DNA, the CDR3 is TGCGCCAGCAGCCAAGAATCGGAGGCTGCCTACGAGCAGTACTTC. Translating it yields CASSQESEAAYEQYF.

The chain carries TRBV10-3 and TRBJ1-5; TRBD1 matches at 7 bases. After removal of 2 bases from V and 4 bases from J, the junction contained 2 bases not matched to a gene. This CDR3 has 14 residues. Germline CDR1 ENHRY, CDR2 SYGVKD. The chain's CDR3 is CAISEAGGNQPQHF. The CDR3 DNA reads TGTGCCATCAGTGAGGCAGGGGGAAATCAGCCCCAGCATTTT.